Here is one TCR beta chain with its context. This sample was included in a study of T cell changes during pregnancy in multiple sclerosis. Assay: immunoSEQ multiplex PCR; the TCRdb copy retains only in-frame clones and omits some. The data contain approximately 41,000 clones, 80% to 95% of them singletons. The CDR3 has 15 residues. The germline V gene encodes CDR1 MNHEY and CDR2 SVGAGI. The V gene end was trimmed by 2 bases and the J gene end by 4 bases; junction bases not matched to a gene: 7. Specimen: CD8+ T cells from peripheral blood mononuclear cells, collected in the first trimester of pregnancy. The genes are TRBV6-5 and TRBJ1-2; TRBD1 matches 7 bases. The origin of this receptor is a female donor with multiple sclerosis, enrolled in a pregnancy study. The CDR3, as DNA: TGTGCCAGCAGTTACCCGACAGGGCCCTTCTATGGCTACACCTTC. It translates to CASSYPTGPFYGYTF.